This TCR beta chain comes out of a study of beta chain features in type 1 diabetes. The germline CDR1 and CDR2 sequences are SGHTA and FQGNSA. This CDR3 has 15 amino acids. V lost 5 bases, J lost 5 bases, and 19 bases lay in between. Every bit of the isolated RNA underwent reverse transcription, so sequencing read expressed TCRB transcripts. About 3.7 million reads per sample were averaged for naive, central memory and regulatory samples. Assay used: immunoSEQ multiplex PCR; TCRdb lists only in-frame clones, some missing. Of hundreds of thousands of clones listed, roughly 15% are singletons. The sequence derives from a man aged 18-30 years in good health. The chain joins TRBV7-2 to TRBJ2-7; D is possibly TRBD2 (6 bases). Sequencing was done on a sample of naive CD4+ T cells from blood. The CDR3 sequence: CASSPLATLGDEQYF. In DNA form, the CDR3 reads TGTGCCAGCAGCCCCCTAGCGACATTGGGCGACGAGCAGTACTTC.